The 13 T cell receptor beta chains presented below share a single source sample, sequenced in a study of metastatic and nonmetastatic thyroid tumors. TCRdb reprocessed the PCR reads using MiXCR. The sample lists under 95,000 clones, roughly 13% seen once, with approximately 11% in the top ten. Thyroid surgery was performed in patients who had received no treatment beforehand. The sequenced material came from blood. The source is a female donor with papillary thyroid cancer or a benign thyroid nodule (not recorded which). Some clones in this sample may be carry-over from other donors' samples.

The sample holds many counts of this clone. This sample includes further DNA sequences coding for the same CDR3. The chain recombines TRBV4-1 with TRBJ2-5; D not resolved. Trimming removed 0 bases at V and 5 bases at J, with 16 bases between. Per the germline V gene, CDR1 is MGHRA and CDR2 is YSYEKL. CDR3 size: 16 residues. Written as DNA, the CDR3 is TGCGCCAGCAGCCAAGATCTCGCAGTCCCTTTGGAGACCCAGTACTTC. This gives the protein CASSQDLAVPLETQYF.

This clone was recorded at least ten times. The rearrangement uses TRBV18 and TRBJ2-1; D possibly corresponds to TRBD2 (6 bases). Deletions cut 8 bases from V and 8 bases from J, with 13 bases between. The CDR3 has 12 residues. Germline V gene data show CDR1 as KGHSH and CDR2 as LQKENI. CDR3 in DNA: TGTGCCAGCCTAGGGCCGGGAGATGAGCAGTTCTTC. Amino acids: CASLGPGDEQFF.

This clone was recorded at least ten times. The V and J genes are TRBV10-1 and TRBJ2-7; 11 nucleotides agree with TRBD2. V shed 3 bases and J 5 bases; nucleotides not matched to a gene: 9. Germline V CDR1 and CDR2: WNHNN, SYGVQD (reference sequence). There are 16 residues in the CDR3. DNA of the CDR3: TGCGCCAGCAGTGAACCTTTTAGCGGGAGGGGCAACGAGCAGTACTTC. Translated, it gives CASSEPFSGRGNEQYF.

This clone was picked up many times. The CDR3, as DNA: TGTGCCAGCAGCCGATCCGAAACCCTCGAGCAGTACTTC. It codes for CASSRSETLEQYF. V is TRBV11-2 and J is TRBJ2-7; unclear D gene. Germline V lookup: CDR1 SGHAT, CDR2 FQNNGV. The length of the CDR3 is 13 residues. V gave up 5 bases and J gave up 6 bases, with 14 bases separating them.

This clone was counted ten times or more. The chain is built from TRBV7-6 and TRBJ2-7; no firm D call. The germline CDR1 and CDR2 sequences are SGHVS and FNYEAQ. This CDR3 comprises 14 residues. The germline V and J ends were trimmed by 1 base and 3 bases, with 10 bases remaining between them. CDR3 sequence reads: CASSLGSQFYEQYF. CDR3 nucleotide sequence: TGTGCCAGCAGCTTAGGGTCTCAGTTCTACGAGCAGTACTTC.

The table lists this clone with a count of one. Germline is not matched at one junction end, which may reflect a read error. This sequence joins TRBV7-2 and TRBJ2-1; 10 positions agree with TRBD2. The CDR3 totals 18 residues. From germline, CDR1 is SGHTA and CDR2 FQGNSA. The CDR3, as DNA: TGTTCCAGCAGCCTAATGGGGACTAGCGTGGCCCATAGAAATGAGCAGTTCTTC. Its protein product is CSSSLMGTSVAHRNEQFF.

Many counts were recorded for this clone. This chain links TRBV6-1 with TRBJ2-5, with TRBD1 matching 8 bases. Trimming took 2 bases from V and 5 from J; bases not matched to a gene: 1. CDR1 is MNHNS and CDR2 is SASEGT in the germline V gene. This CDR3 spans 13 amino acids. Here the CDR3 DNA reads TGTGCCAGCAGTGAACAGGGGGCGGAGACCCAGTACTTC. Protein sequence: CASSEQGAETQYF.

This clone was recorded many times. V is TRBV14 and J is TRBJ1-1; no definite D call. The CDR3 loop spans 13 amino acids. Trimming removed 0 bases from V and 3 bases from J, with 5 bases in between. Germline V gene data show CDR1 as SGHDN and CDR2 as FVKESK. The CDR3: CASSQDPYTEAFF. CDR3 coding DNA: TGTGCCAGCAGCCAAGATCCTTACACTGAAGCTTTCTTT.

This clone was recorded many times. A much larger clone lies one base from this, so it may be a read error. The same CDR3 can be traced to other DNA sequences in this sample. The rearrangement links TRBV12-3 or TRBV12-4 to TRBJ2-7, with 7 bases aligning to TRBD2. The CDR3 extends over 15 amino acids. CDR3 sequence reads: CASSLAAGEGYEQYF. The CDR3 DNA reads TGTGCTAGCAGTTTAGCGGCGGGGGAGGGCTACGAGCAGTACTTC.

This clone has a count of ten or more. The chain links TRBV5-1 to TRBJ2-7; 8 bases line up with TRBD2. The CDR3 has 14 amino acids. V shed 4 bases and J 3 bases; nucleotides not matched to a gene: 6. Per germline, CDR1 SGHRS and CDR2 YFSETQ. This chain's CDR3 is CASSGTSLHYEQYF. CDR3 bases: TGCGCCAGCAGCGGGACTAGTCTCCACTACGAGCAGTACTTC.

This clone was observed a few times. Given a much more abundant clone one base away, this may be a read error. The chain combines TRBV20-1 with TRBJ2-1; maybe TRBD2 (6 bases). The CDR3 has 15 residues. The germline CDR1 and CDR2 sequences are DFQATT and SNEGSKA (reference sequence). CDR3 bases: TGCAGTGCTAGAGATCTGCACATCGGGAGCAATGATCAGTTCTTC. This sequence encodes CSARDLHIGSNDQFF.

A word on this clone: With a much larger clone just one base away, this may be a read error. The chain couples TRBV29-1 to TRBJ1-2, with D unclear. The germline CDR1 and CDR2 sequences are SQVTM and ANQGSEA. The V gene lost 3 bases and the J gene lost 7 bases, with 15 bases spanning the gap. The CDR3 spans 13 residues. The chain's CDR3 is CSVESLSVGGYTF. DNA of the CDR3: TGCAGCGTTGAGAGTCTCAGTGTAGGTGGCTACACCTTC.

This clone came up many times. The rearrangement joins TRBV20-1 to TRBJ1-2; tentatively, D is TRBD1 (5 bases). CDR3 length equals 12 residues. The germline V gene has CDR1 DFQATT and CDR2 SNEGSKA (reference sequence). V dropped 4 bases and J dropped 0 bases, with 6 bases sitting between them. The CDR3 bases are TGCAGTGCTATGACAGCTAACTATGGCTACACCTTC. It specifies CSAMTANYGYTF.